The present T cell receptor (beta chain) was sequenced within a study of T-cell reconstitution after alpha-beta-depleted transplantation in children. Comment on this clonotype: The junction differs from germline at one of its ends, possibly a read error.

The germline V gene has CDR1 SNHLY and CDR2 FYNNEI. There are 15 residues in the CDR3. The TCRbeta library incorporated unique molecular identifiers. TCRdb analysed the PCR reads with MiXCR anew, one entry per CDR3 protein. The sample contains about 610,000 distinct CDR3 sequences, roughly a tenth of which appear only once. This TCR derives from a human donor who donated a stem cell graft to a child with acute myeloid leukemia. The sequences come from PBMCs from the stem cell graft donor, collected from the stem cell graft. The gene calls are TRBV2 and TRBJ1-5; the D gene is possibly TRBD1 (6 bases). The CDR3 DNA is TGTGCCAGCAGGGAAGGGGGGAATAGCAATCAGCCCCAGCATTTT. Translated, it gives CASREGGNSNQPQHF.